This entry is about one T cell receptor (beta chain). Antigen: not known. The sample originates from a study of cytomegalovirus exposure and HLA in healthy donors. Study observations and caveats: CMV antigen specificity was confirmed in vitro for a few CMV-associated chains. Later analysis demonstrated an association between a missense DCLRE1C variant and TCR beta V- and J-gene trimming. Highly shared variants forming one cluster were likely a sequencing artifact.

Germline values: CDR1 LNHDA, CDR2 SQIVND (reference sequence). This CDR3 is 15 amino acids long. Trimming removed 6 bases from V and 0 bases from J, with 12 bases in between. Primers: 60 Vbeta forward and 13 Jbeta reverse. Assay: immunoSEQ multiplex PCR; the TCRdb copy retains only in-frame clones and omits some. Its listing shows about 210,000 clones. The specimen was PBMCs. This clonotype originated in a young woman in good health and CMV-seropositive. The genes are TRBV19 and TRBJ1-3; D is possibly TRBD1 (5 bases). The CDR3 DNA reads as TGTGCCAGTAGGGTGATTACAGGCTCTGGAAACACCATATATTTT. Protein: CASRVITGSGNTIYF.